This entry is about one T cell receptor beta chain. Its target is not known. V shed 4 bases and J 9 bases; nucleotides not matched to a gene: 7. The germline V gene has CDR1 SGHKS and CDR2 YYEKEE (reference sequence). This CDR3 spans 13 amino acids. The record originates from a study of T cells in localized non-small cell lung cancer. Whole-study results and caveats: Heterogeneity remains possible, as sequencing covered one tumor region only.

This table comes from immunoSEQ multiplex PCR, and its TCRdb copy is limited to in-frame clones, with some not included. The sample lists roughly 40,000 clones, 65% to 90% occurring once. This clonotype was obtained from a male donor at least 60 years old with stage II lung adenocarcinoma. This specimen consisted of peripheral blood mononuclear cells, obtained before any cancer treatment. The chain is built from TRBV5-5 and TRBJ2-1, with 7 bases that match TRBD1. The CDR3 protein is CASSSWTGPEQFF. The DNA for the CDR3 is TGTGCCAGCAGCAGTTGGACAGGCCCTGAGCAGTTCTTC.